These 27 T cell receptor beta chains originate from one sample sequenced in a study of blood T cell repertoires in COVID-19. Sequenced by immunoSEQ multiplex PCR; TCRdb stores in-frame clones only, minus some. The sample shows 150,000 to 200,000 clones, 80% to 90% of them seen only once. The specimen sequenced was peripheral blood. The receptors originated from a man between 65 and 85 years old with active or convalescent COVID-19.

The V and J genes are TRBV24-1 and TRBJ2-1; a weak D match, TRBD2 (7 bases). With 4 bases removed from V and 7 bases from J, the gap between germline ends came to 16 bases. Germline V gives CDR1 KGHDR, CDR2 SFDVKD. The CDR3 is 15 residues long. The CDR3 DNA reads as TGTGCCACCAGTGACCTGAGGGGGGGCCCGAATGAGCAGTTCTTC. Amino acids: CATSDLRGGPNEQFF.

V and J are TRBV27 and TRBJ1-2; TRBD1 agrees at 9 bases. The CDR3 totals 17 residues. Losses at the gene ends were 5 bases for V and 5 bases for J; bases not matched to a gene: 15. Per germline, CDR1 MNHEY and CDR2 SMNVEV (reference sequence). Here the CDR3 reads CASSLKGQGSFIYGYTF. As DNA, the CDR3 is TGTGCCAGCAGTCTAAAGGGACAGGGAAGTTTTATTTATGGCTACACCTTC.

This clone was recorded only once. This sequence joins TRBV18 and TRBJ2-3; D perhaps matches TRBD2 (5 bases). The CDR3 sequence is 16 residues long. Between the trimmed V and J ends, which lost 3 bases and 3 bases, there was a span of 16 bases. Germline values: CDR1 KGHSH, CDR2 LQKENI. The CDR3 is CASSPLLARGTDTQYF. In DNA form, the CDR3 reads TGTGCCAGCTCACCCCTGCTAGCCCGAGGGACAGATACGCAGTATTTT. Supplemented by reference TRBV18 and TRBJ2-3, the full variable domain reads NAGVMQNPRHLVRRRGQEARLRCSPMKGHSHVYWYRQLPEEGLKFMVYLQKENIIDESGMPKERFSAEFPKEGPSILRIQQVVRGDSAAYFCASSPLLARGTDTQYFGPGTRLTVL.

The chain uses TRBV4-3 and TRBJ2-7, with D possibly being TRBD1 (8 bases). CDR3 length equals 17 residues. Per the germline V gene, CDR1 is LGHNA and CDR2 is YSLEER. V was pared by 0 bases and J by 4 bases, with 19 bases between. CDR3 sequence: CASSQDRETGEGYEQYF. CDR3 sequence (DNA): TGCGCCAGCAGCCAAGATCGAGAGACAGGGGAGGGGTACGAGCAGTACTTC.

This clone was seen a few times. This chain links TRBV20-1 with TRBJ2-3; D remains unclear. Trimming stripped 3 bases from V and 7 bases from J, with 14 bases between. This CDR3 region has 13 residues. Germline V CDR1 and CDR2: DFQATT, SNEGSKA (reference sequence). DNA of the CDR3: TGCAGTGCTAGTACGCTAGTTGGCCATACGCAGTATTTT. Protein product: CSASTLVGHTQYF.

The chain uses TRBV7-9 and TRBJ2-7, with a possible D match to TRBD2 (6 bases). Germline CDR1 reads SEHNR; CDR2 reads FQNEAQ (reference sequence). The CDR3 covers 14 residues. The V gene lost 4 bases and the J gene lost 0 bases, with 10 bases spanning the gap. CDR3 region: CASSSVGGSYEQYF. CDR3 nucleotides: TGTGCCAGCAGCTCCGTGGGGGGCTCCTACGAGCAGTACTTC.

V gene TRBV2 combines with J gene TRBJ2-7; 10 nucleotides agree with TRBD1. The CDR3 extends over 15 amino acids. Trimming took 6 bases from V and 2 from J; bases not matched to a gene: 7. Germline CDR1 is SNHLY and CDR2 is FYNNEI. The DNA of the CDR3 is TGTGCCAGCAGCGAAACCGGGACAGGGGCCTACGAGCAGTACTTC. Translation gives CASSETGTGAYEQYF.

This clone was seen more than once but under ten times. J is TRBJ1-1 and V is TRBV27, with 9 bases lining up with TRBD1. The CDR3 spans 16 residues. J lost 5 bases, V lost 5 bases, and 12 bases had no gene match. Germline V gives CDR1 MNHEY, CDR2 SMNVEV (reference sequence). CDR3 coding DNA: TGTGCCAGCAGTGCTACAGGGGGCCTACTGGGGACTGAAGCTTTCTTT. Translation gives CASSATGGLLGTEAFF.

This clone has a handful of counts. V and J are TRBV18 and TRBJ2-1, with 10 bases identical to TRBD2. Looked up from germline, CDR1 is KGHSH and CDR2 is LQKENI. The V and J ends lost 4 bases and 6 bases, in that order; junction bases with no gene match: 6. The CDR3 runs to 15 residues. This chain's CDR3 is CASSQLGLAVNEQFF. The DNA of the CDR3 is TGTGCCAGCTCACAACTCGGACTAGCGGTCAATGAGCAGTTCTTC. The whole variable domain, filled in from reference TRBV18 and TRBJ2-1, reads NAGVMQNPRHLVRRRGQEARLRCSPMKGHSHVYWYRQLPEEGLKFMVYLQKENIIDESGMPKERFSAEFPKEGPSILRIQQVVRGDSAAYFCASSQLGLAVNEQFFGPGTRLTVL.

The CDR3: CASSLQYANEKLFF. CDR3 in DNA: TGCGCCAGCAGCCTCCAGTATGCTAATGAAAAACTGTTTTTT. The chain joins TRBV4-3 to TRBJ1-4, with D hard to call. Trimming cost V 4 bases and J 3 bases, with 9 bases left between them. The CDR3 is 14 amino acids. Germline V gene lookup returns CDR1 LGHNA and CDR2 YSLEER.

J is TRBJ2-1 and V is TRBV12-2; TRBD2 is the table's D call and was not checked against the DNA. TRBV12-2 is listed as a pseudogene. The CDR3 length is 23 residues. The CDR3 loop is CASRLAGGVQWTSGGPPPDEQFF. CDR3 coding DNA: TGTGCAAGTCGCTTAGCGGGTGGAGTACAGTGGACTAGCGGGGGGCCCCCTCCGGATGAGCAGTTCTTC.

The chain links TRBV24-1 to TRBJ1-1; 8 bases align to TRBD1. Germline-derived CDR1 and CDR2 are KGHDR and SFDVKD. V shed 9 bases, J shed 7 bases, and the junction held 9 bases outside the gene matches. This CDR3 has 13 amino acids. CDR3 nucleotide sequence: TGTGCCACCCAGGGGGCCGGGCGCGGTGAAGCTTTCTTT. Translation: CATQGAGRGEAFF.

V gene TRBV7-2 combines with J gene TRBJ1-3; D uncertain. Trimming shortened V by 2 bases and J by 0 bases, and 8 bases separated the two germline ends. Germline-derived CDR1 and CDR2 are SGHTA and FQGNSA. The CDR3 has 15 amino acids. The DNA of the CDR3 is TGTGCCAGCAGCTTAAGGACTGACTCTGGAAACACCATATATTTT. It translates to CASSLRTDSGNTIYF.

V gene TRBV19 combines with J gene TRBJ2-7; D may be TRBD2 (6 bases). The CDR3 runs to 16 residues. The V gene lost 1 base and the J gene lost 3 bases, with 16 bases spanning the gap. Germline assignment: CDR1 LNHDA and CDR2 SQIVND (reference sequence). CDR3 protein: CASSIGGDPRFYEQYF. The CDR3 DNA reads TGTGCCAGTAGTATAGGGGGGGACCCAAGGTTCTACGAGCAGTACTTC.

The V and J genes are TRBV19 and TRBJ1-4, with TRBD1 as a possible D gene (6 bases). CDR3 length: 13 amino acids. CDR1 is LNHDA and CDR2 is SQIVND in the germline V gene (reference sequence). Trimming took 4 bases from V and 7 from J, leaving 10 bases between them. CDR3 in DNA: TGTGCCAGTAGTACAGAGGGGGGTGAAAAACTGTTTTTT. This encodes CASSTEGGEKLFF.

This chain joins TRBV30 and TRBJ2-7; the match to TRBD1 covers 8 bases. The germline V gene encodes CDR1 GTSNPN and CDR2 SVGIG (reference sequence). The CDR3 is made up of 14 amino acids. J lost 2 bases, V lost 5 bases, and 8 bases had no gene match. This CDR3 is CAWGRTGSTYEQYF. In DNA form, the CDR3 reads TGTGCCTGGGGCCGGACAGGGTCCACCTACGAGCAGTACTTC.

The rearrangement uses TRBV29-1 and TRBJ2-7; 7 bases align to TRBD1. The CDR3 has 13 amino acids. The V and J ends lost 6 bases and 3 bases, in that order; junction bases with no gene match: 8. The germline V gene encodes CDR1 SQVTM and CDR2 ANQGSEA. The DNA of the CDR3 is TGCAGCGTAGCCCGACAGGGCGGCTACGAGCAGTACTTC. This encodes CSVARQGGYEQYF.

This chain joins TRBV15 and TRBJ2-7; TRBD2 might be the D (6 bases). CDR3 length: 17 amino acids. In germline, CDR1 is LNHNV, CDR2 YYDKDF (reference sequence). Trimming removed 2 bases at V and 6 bases at J, with 23 bases between. The CDR3 DNA reads as TGTGCCACCAGCAGAAGTGGGCTGCACGGGGGAGCGGCCGAGCAGTACTTC. Its protein is CATSRSGLHGGAAEQYF.

The chain links TRBV21-1 to TRBJ2-7; TRBD1, the D gene given by the table, was not confirmed from the DNA. TRBV21-1 is a documented pseudogene. This CDR3 is built from 15 residues. The DNA for the CDR3 is TGTGCCAGCAGCGAAAAATCCTGGGACAGCTACGAGCAGTACTTC. Its translation is CASSEKSWDSYEQYF.

The chain couples TRBV5-5 to TRBJ2-7; no clear D. The V end was cut by 0 bases, the J end by 1 base, with 8 bases between. CDR1 is SGHKS and CDR2 is YYEKEE in the germline V gene (reference sequence). The CDR3 runs 14 residues. The CDR3 protein is CASSLEPGSYEQYF. CDR3 sequence (DNA): TGTGCCAGCAGCTTGGAACCGGGTTCCTACGAGCAGTACTTC.

The chain uses TRBV15 and TRBJ2-1, with TRBD1 identical over 12 bases. The CDR3 sequence is 16 residues long. Trimming took 0 bases from V and 8 from J; bases not matched to a gene: 5. The V gene's germline CDR1 is LNHNV and CDR2 YYDKDF (reference sequence). The CDR3 DNA follows: TGTGCCACCAGCAGAGATCCGGGACAGGGGGCTCATGAGCAGTTCTTC. The encoded protein is CATSRDPGQGAHEQFF. Variable domain in full (rest from reference TRBV15 and TRBJ2-1): DAMVIQNPRYQVTQFGKPVTLSCSQTLNHNVMYWYQQKSSQAPKLLFHYYDKDFNNEADTPDNFQSRRPNTSFCFLDIRSPGLGDTAMYLCATSRDPGQGAHEQFFGPGTRLTVL.

This chain links TRBV3-1 (or the pseudogene TRBV3-2) with TRBJ1-2; D unclear. From germline, CDR1 is LGHDT and CDR2 YNNKEL (reference sequence). V was clipped by 0 bases and J by 4 bases, with 12 bases between them. The CDR3 runs to 15 residues. The CDR3 reads CASSQEETVRYGYTF. Here the CDR3 DNA reads TGTGCCAGCAGCCAAGAGGAGACTGTTCGCTATGGCTACACCTTC.

A single count supports this clone. This chain connects TRBV7-9 to TRBJ1-1; 7 bases are shared with TRBD1. CDR1 SEHNR and CDR2 FQNEAQ come from the germline V gene (reference sequence). V lost 6 bases, J lost 1 base, and 5 bases stayed unmatched. This CDR3 comprises 14 residues. The CDR3 nucleotides read TGTGCCAGCAGTATCCGGACAGGGAACACTGAAGCTTTCTTT. Protein sequence: CASSIRTGNTEAFF.

The chain employs TRBV7-2 and TRBJ2-2, with TRBD2 matching over 8 bases. The ends lost 4 bases at V and 1 base at J; junction bases unmatched: 8. The CDR3 contains 17 residues. The germline gives CDR1 SGHTA, CDR2 FQGNSA. The CDR3 sequence: CASSSRRGGQNTGELFF. DNA for the CDR3: TGTGCCAGCAGCTCCCGACGGGGGGGGCAGAACACCGGGGAGCTGTTTTTT.

V and J are TRBV9 and TRBJ2-7; tentative D call: TRBD2 (6 bases). Germline V gene sequence: CDR1 SGDLS, CDR2 YYNGEE. V was trimmed by 0 bases and J by 4 bases, leaving 11 bases between them. The CDR3 spans 14 residues. The DNA of the CDR3 is TGTGCCAGCAGCGTAGCTACGGGAGTGTACGAGCAGTACTTC. As protein: CASSVATGVYEQYF.

The chain carries TRBV29-1 and TRBJ2-2; 15 bases match TRBD2. CDR1 is SQVTM and CDR2 is ANQGSEA in the germline V gene. Germline trimming cut 6 bases from V and 8 bases from J; bases unmatched to any gene: 4. The CDR3 loop spans 14 amino acids. CDR3 in DNA: TGCAGCGTGGGACTAGCGGGGGGTTTAGGGGAGCTGTTTTTT. Translated, it gives CSVGLAGGLGELFF.

The chain couples TRBV10-3 to TRBJ2-5; 11 positions agree with TRBD2. Germline CDR1 and CDR2: ENHRY and SYGVKD. CDR3 size: 15 residues. J was trimmed by 1 base and V by 10 bases; bases with no gene match: 8. The CDR3 loop reads CATRLAGGIQETQYF. In nucleotides, the CDR3 is TGTGCCACCAGGCTAGCGGGGGGAATCCAAGAGACCCAGTACTTC.